A single sample is the source of the 12 T cell receptor beta chains below, sequenced in a study of molecular identifiers for immune sequencing clone quantification. MiXCR, applied by TCRdb to the PCR reads, yields one record per CDR3 protein. Among over 70,000 distinct CDR3 sequences listed, around a quarter were seen once. Sequencing input: naive CD8+ T cells from blood, with Jurkat cell RNA spiked in. Subset given: FACS-sorted CD8+CD4-CCR7+CD45RA+ naive T cells. All receptors derive from a human donor in good health. Some libraries in this study had Jurkat cell RNA spiked in.

The chain employs TRBV19 and TRBJ2-3; 7 positions match TRBD2. The germline V gene has CDR1 LNHDA and CDR2 SQIVND (reference sequence). This CDR3 comprises 14 residues. V was pared by 5 bases and J by 8 bases, with 10 bases of the junction left unmatched. The CDR3 DNA is TGTGCCAGTAGTTGGGGGACTACGTCAGGTACGCAGTATTTT. Translation gives CASSWGTTSGTQYF.

This clonotype was recorded at least ten times. The CDR3 here is CASSQDSTSSLSTDTQYF. CDR3 bases: TGCGCCAGCAGCCAAGATAGCACTTCCTCTCTCAGCACAGATACGCAGTATTTT. The rearrangement links TRBV4-3 to TRBJ2-3, with D unclear. The V and J ends lost 0 bases and 0 bases respectively, with 16 bases between them. In germline, CDR1 is LGHNA, CDR2 YSLEER. The CDR3 spans 18 residues.

Ten or more counts support this clonotype. V and J are TRBV27 and TRBJ2-5; 8 bases align to TRBD1. This CDR3 has 12 residues. CDR1 is MNHEY and CDR2 is SMNVEV in the germline V gene (reference sequence). Unmatched junction bases numbered 4, after V lost 4 bases and J lost 9 bases. The CDR3 bases are TGTGCCAGCAGTTCAGGGGGCGCGGCCCAGTACTTC. It translates to CASSSGGAAQYF.

Comments on this clonotype: The junction does not match germline at one end; this may be a read error. V gene TRBV4-1 combines with J gene TRBJ2-5; tentative D call: TRBD2 (5 bases). The CDR3 has 17 residues. The germline V gene has CDR1 MGHRA and CDR2 YSYEKL. CDR3 in amino acids: CARSQAPPAALQATPFF. The CDR3 coding sequence is TGCGCCCGCAGCCAAGCGCCTCCAGCGGCCCTCCAAGCGACCCCGTTCTTC.

This clonotype has more than one count but fewer than ten. The V gene is TRBV4-2, the J gene TRBJ2-1, with D uncertain. This CDR3 has 15 amino acids. V was trimmed by 5 bases and J by 3 bases, leaving 14 bases between them. CDR1 is LGHNA and CDR2 is YNFKEQ in the germline V gene. CDR3 nucleotides: TGTGCCAGCAGCTCACATTATCCGGGCTACAATGAGCAGTTCTTC. This translates into CASSSHYPGYNEQFF.

Concerning this clonotype itself: A much larger clone sits a single nucleotide away, making a read error possible. This chain joins TRBV20-1 and TRBJ2-7; D gene unclear. CDR1 and CDR2 from the germline V gene are DFQATT and SNEGSKA (reference sequence). This CDR3 is built from 14 residues. The CDR3 region has the DNA TGCAGTGCTAGAGGGCAGACAAGCTCCCACGAGCAGTACTTC. This codes for CSARGQTSSHEQYF.

This clonotype came up many times. The chain carries TRBV13 and TRBJ2-3; D is undetermined. V shed 0 bases and J shed 5 bases, with 3 bases lying between them. Germline CDR1 PRHDT, CDR2 FYEKMQ (reference sequence). This CDR3 region has 12 residues. CDR3 DNA sequence: TGTGCCAGCAGCTTAGGGGGAGATACGCAGTATTTT. Its translation: CASSLGGDTQYF.

This clonotype was seen at least ten times. The chain is built from TRBV2 and TRBJ2-3, with D tentatively TRBD1 or TRBD2 (5 bases each). Germline CDR1 reads SNHLY; CDR2 reads FYNNEI. This CDR3 has 14 amino acids. V shed 7 bases and J shed 0 bases, with 11 bases lying between them. The CDR3 DNA follows: TGTGCCAGCAACCCCCGGGACAGCACAGATACGCAGTATTTT. Translating it yields CASNPRDSTDTQYF.

The table lists this clonotype with many counts. This rearrangement joins TRBV4-3 to TRBJ2-7; D tentatively reads TRBD1 or TRBD2 (5 bases each). Germline CDR1 LGHNA, CDR2 YSLEER. The ends were cut back, 7 bases at V and 2 bases at J, with 15 bases in the middle. The CDR3 is made up of 14 amino acids. CDR3 protein: CASTPKRGPYEQYF. The CDR3 region has the DNA TGCGCCAGCACCCCCAAGAGGGGTCCCTACGAGCAGTACTTC.

To note about this clonotype: This may stem from a read error, because a much larger clone lies one nucleotide away. V and J are TRBV7-6 and TRBJ1-1, with a tentative D call TRBD1 (5 bases). The germline CDR1 and CDR2 sequences are SGHVS and FNYEAQ. The CDR3 is 12 residues long. V was trimmed by 3 bases and J by 10 bases, leaving 12 bases between them. CDR3 bases: TGTGCCAGCAGCTTCCCGGGACGTGTAGCTTTCTTT. Amino acids: CASSFPGRVAFF.

V usage is TRBV19 and J usage is TRBJ1-4; D gene unclear. Germline V gene data show CDR1 as LNHDA and CDR2 as SQIVND (reference sequence). Trimming took 6 bases from V and 0 from J, leaving 11 bases between them. The length of the CDR3 is 15 residues. CDR3 bases: TGTGCCAGTAGCCCATGGGGAGCAACTAATGAAAAACTGTTTTTT. Encoded protein: CASSPWGATNEKLFF. Full variable domain (missing parts from reference TRBV19 and TRBJ1-4): DGGITQSPKYLFRKEGQNVTLSCEQNLNHDAMYWYRQDPGQGLRLIYYSQIVNDFQKGDIAEGYSVSREKKESFPLTVTSAQKNPTAFYLCASSPWGATNEKLFFGSGTQLSVL.

To note about this clonotype: A much larger clonotype is one base distant, so this may be a read error. This chain connects TRBV11-2 to TRBJ2-3; D unresolved. Germline CDR1 and CDR2: SGHAT and FQNNGV. This CDR3 is 12 amino acids long. The DNA of the CDR3 is TGTGCCAACAGCCCTCTTACAGATACGCAGTATTTT. This sequence encodes CANSPLTDTQYF.